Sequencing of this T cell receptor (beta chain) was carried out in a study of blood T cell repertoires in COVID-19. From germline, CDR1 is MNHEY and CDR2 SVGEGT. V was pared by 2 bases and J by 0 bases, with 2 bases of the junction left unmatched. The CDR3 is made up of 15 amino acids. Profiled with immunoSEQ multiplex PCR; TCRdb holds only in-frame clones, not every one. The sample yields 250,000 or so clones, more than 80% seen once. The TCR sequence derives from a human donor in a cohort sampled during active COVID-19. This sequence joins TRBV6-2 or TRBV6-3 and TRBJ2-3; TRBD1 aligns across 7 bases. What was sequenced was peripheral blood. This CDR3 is CASSYRDSSTDTQYF. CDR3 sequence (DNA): TGTGCCAGCAGTTACCGGGACAGCAGCACAGATACGCAGTATTTT.